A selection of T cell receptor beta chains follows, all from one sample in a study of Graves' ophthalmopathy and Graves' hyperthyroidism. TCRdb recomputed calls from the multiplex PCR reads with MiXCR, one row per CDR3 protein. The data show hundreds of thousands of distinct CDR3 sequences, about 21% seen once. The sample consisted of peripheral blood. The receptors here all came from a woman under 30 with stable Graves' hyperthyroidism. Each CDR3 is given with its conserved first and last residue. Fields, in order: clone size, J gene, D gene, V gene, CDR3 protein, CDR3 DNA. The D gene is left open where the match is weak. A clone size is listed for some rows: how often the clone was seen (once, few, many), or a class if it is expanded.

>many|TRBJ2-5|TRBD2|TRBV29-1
CSAGRVAGETQYF
TGCAGCGCCGGGAGGGTGGCGGGAGAGACCCAGTACTTC
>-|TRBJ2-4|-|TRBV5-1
CASSLEGDIQYF
TGCGCCAGCAGCTTGGAGGGAGACATTCAGTACTTC
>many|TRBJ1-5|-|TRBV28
CASVFPGRNQPQHF
TGTGCCAGCGTATTCCCCGGGCGCAATCAGCCCCAGCATTTT
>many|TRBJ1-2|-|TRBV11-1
CASSPYRSNYGYTF
TGTGCCAGCAGCCCATATCGGAGTAACTATGGCTACACCTTC
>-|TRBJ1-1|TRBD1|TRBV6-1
CASSEVWDRWVTEAFF
TGTGCCAGCAGTGAAGTTTGGGACAGGTGGGTCACTGAAGCTTTCTTT
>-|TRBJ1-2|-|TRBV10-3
CASSESWAGNYGYTF
TGTGCCAGCAGTGAGTCGTGGGCAGGCAACTATGGCTACACCTTC
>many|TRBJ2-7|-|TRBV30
CAWRVGRKSEQYF
TGTGCCTGGAGAGTAGGACGAAAATCCGAGCAGTACTTC
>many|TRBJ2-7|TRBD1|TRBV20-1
CSAQRDSLSYEQYF
TGCAGTGCTCAAAGGGACAGCCTTTCCTACGAGCAGTACTTC
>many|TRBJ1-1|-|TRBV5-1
CASSLDGQNTEAFF
TGCGCCAGCAGCTTGGATGGGCAGAACACTGAAGCTTTCTTT
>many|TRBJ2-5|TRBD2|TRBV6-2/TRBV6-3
CASATSGRARETQYF
TGTGCCAGCGCTACTAGCGGGAGGGCCCGTGAGACCCAGTACTTC
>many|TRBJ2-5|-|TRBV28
CASSPSKGRGWQETQYF
TGTGCCAGCAGTCCTAGTAAGGGTAGGGGATGGCAAGAGACCCAGTACTTC
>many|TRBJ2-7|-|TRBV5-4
CASSLKAGYEQYF
TGTGCCAGCAGCTTAAAAGCGGGCTACGAGCAGTACTTC
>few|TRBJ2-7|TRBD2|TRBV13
CASSLGLSGSYEQYF
TGTGCCAGCAGCTTAGGCCTCAGCGGGAGTTACGAGCAGTACTTC
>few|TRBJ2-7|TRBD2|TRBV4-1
CASSQDRLAGGSQYF
TGCGCCAGCAGCCAAGATCGTCTAGCGGGAGGTTCGCAGTACTTC
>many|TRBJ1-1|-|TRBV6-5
CASSYRQVATEAFF
TGTGCCAGCAGTTACAGACAGGTAGCCACTGAAGCTTTCTTT
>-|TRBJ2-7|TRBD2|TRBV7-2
CASSSRTSSLYEQYF
TGTGCCAGCAGCTCCCGGACTAGCAGCCTCTACGAGCAGTACTTC
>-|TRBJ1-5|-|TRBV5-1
CASSLEGLGNQPQHF
TGCGCCAGCAGCTTGGAAGGTTTGGGCAATCAGCCCCAGCATTTT
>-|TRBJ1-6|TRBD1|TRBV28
CASRGGTGYSHLHF
TGTGCCAGCAGAGGCGGGACAGGGTACTCACACCTCCACTTT
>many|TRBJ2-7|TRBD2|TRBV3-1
CASSQVWAREGEQYF
TGTGCCAGCAGCCAAGTTTGGGCCCGGGAGGGCGAGCAGTACTTC
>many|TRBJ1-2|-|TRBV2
CASSESGEDGYTF
TGTGCCAGCAGTGAAAGCGGGGAGGATGGCTACACCTTC
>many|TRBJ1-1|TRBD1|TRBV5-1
CASSLRDSTEAFF
TGCGCCAGCAGCCTACGGGACAGCACTGAAGCTTTCTTT
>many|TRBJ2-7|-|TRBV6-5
CASSYPTGEQYF
TGTGCCAGCAGTTACCCAACTGGGGAGCAGTACTTC
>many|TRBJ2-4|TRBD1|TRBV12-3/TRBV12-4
CATRTGKNIQYF
TGTGCCACCAGGACAGGGAAGAACATTCAGTACTTC
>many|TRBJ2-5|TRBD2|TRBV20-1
CSARLAGGPQETQYF
TGCAGTGCTAGACTAGCGGGAGGTCCCCAAGAGACCCAGTACTTC